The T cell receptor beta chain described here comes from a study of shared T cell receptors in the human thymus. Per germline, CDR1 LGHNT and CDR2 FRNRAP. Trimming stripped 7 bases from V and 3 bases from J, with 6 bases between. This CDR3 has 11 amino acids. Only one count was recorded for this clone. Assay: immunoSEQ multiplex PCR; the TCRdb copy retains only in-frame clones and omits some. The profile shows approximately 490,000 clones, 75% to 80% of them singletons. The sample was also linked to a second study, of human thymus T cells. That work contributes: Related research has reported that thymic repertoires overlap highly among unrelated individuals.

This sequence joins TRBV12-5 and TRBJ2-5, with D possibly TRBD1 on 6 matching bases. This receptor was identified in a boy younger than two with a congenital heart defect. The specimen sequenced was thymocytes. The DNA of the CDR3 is TGTGCTAGTGCAGGGGAAGAGACCCAGTACTTC. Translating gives CASAGEETQYF.